A selection of T cell receptor beta chains follows, all from one sample in a study of T-cell memory formation after mild COVID-19. TCRdb redid the calling of the 5' RACE reads with MiXCR, one entry per CDR3 protein. The sample lists 300,000 to 400,000 distinct CDR3 sequences, around 30% occurring once. The sample comprised PBMCs or a T cell subset sorted from them (not recorded which). The origin of the receptors is an adult woman who had mild COVID-19 (a few samples of this study predate the infection). Cell type and time point are not known. Both conserved end residues are part of each CDR3. Each record gives: D gene, V gene, J gene, clone size, CDR3 DNA, CDR3 protein. D genes are given only for firm matches. Rows give clone size only sometimes, using once, few, many, or a class for an expanded clone.

-	TRBV5-1	TRBJ2-7	-	TGCGCCAGCAGCTACCCAGGACAGACCTACGAGCAGTACTTC	CASSYPGQTYEQYF
-	TRBV6-5	TRBJ1-1	-	TGTGCCAGCAGCGCCGCAGGGAGGACTGAAGCTTTCTTT	CASSAAGRTEAFF
TRBD1	TRBV25-1	TRBJ2-2	-	TGTGCCAGCAGAGCGGACAGGGGGAACACCGGGGAGCTGTTTTTT	CASRADRGNTGELFF
-	TRBV20-1	TRBJ1-2	-	TGCAGTGCTAGACCCTTCGAGTCCATCCTCGGGAGCTACACCTTC	CSARPFESILGSYTF
TRBD2	TRBV9	TRBJ2-1	-	TGTGCCAGCAGCGTAGGAGGTAGCGGGAGGGTCGATGAGCAGTTCTTC	CASSVGGSGRVDEQFF
-	TRBV12-3/TRBV12-4	TRBJ1-4	many	TGTGCCAGCAGTTTAGGGGAAAAACTGTTTTTT	CASSLGEKLFF
-	TRBV6-1	TRBJ2-4	once	TGTGCCAGCAGTGAAGGTGTGGTACTCAACATTCAGTACTTC	CASSEGVVLNIQYF
TRBD2	TRBV2	TRBJ2-1	-	TGTGCCAGCAGTGGGGGTAGCGGGGGGCCCCGAGAGCAGTTCTTC	CASSGGSGGPREQFF
-	TRBV4-3	TRBJ1-2	few	TGCGCCAGCAGCCAAGAGGTTGGGAATACTAACTATGGCTACACCTTC	CASSQEVGNTNYGYTF
TRBD1	TRBV5-1	TRBJ2-1	-	TGCGCCAGCAGCTTGGAAACAGGGGTATCCTACAATGAGCAGTTCTTC	CASSLETGVSYNEQFF
-	TRBV7-2	TRBJ1-1	few	TGTGCCAGCAGCTTAGGGGGCCTACGACGAGAAGCTTTCTTT	CASSLGGLRREAFF
-	TRBV6-1	TRBJ1-1	-	TGTGCCAGCAGTGGCAGCCTCGACACTGAAGCTTTCTTT	CASSGSLDTEAFF
-	TRBV5-1	TRBJ2-5	few	TGCGCCAGCAGCGCAACAGGGTTTGAGACCCAGTACTTC	CASSATGFETQYF
-	TRBV7-2	TRBJ2-2	few	TGTGCCACCCCCCGCGGGGCCAACACCGGGGAGCTGTTTTTT	CATPRGANTGELFF
-	TRBV5-1	TRBJ2-1	few	TGCGCCAGCAGCTTTAGCGTAGGCTCCTACAATGAGCAGTTCTTC	CASSFSVGSYNEQFF
-	TRBV29-1	TRBJ2-3	few	TGCAGCGTTGAAGCCCAGGGTGTAGCAGATACGCAGTATTTT	CSVEAQGVADTQYF
-	TRBV7-6	TRBJ2-7	many	TGTGCCAGCAGCCCCCGAGGGGACTCCTACGAGCAGTACTTC	CASSPRGDSYEQYF
TRBD1	TRBV12-3/TRBV12-4	TRBJ1-4	-	TGTGCCAGCAGTTTCACGCGACAGGGGAGTGAAAAACTGTTTTTT	CASSFTRQGSEKLFF
-	TRBV7-3	TRBJ2-5	-	TGTGCCAGCAGCCAACTCTCCCAAGAGACCCAGTACTTC	CASSQLSQETQYF
TRBD2	TRBV7-9	TRBJ2-1	-	TGTGCCAGCAGCTTCGAGACTAGCGGGGGGAAACGCTACAATGAGCAGTTCTTC	CASSFETSGGKRYNEQFF
-	TRBV11-2	TRBJ2-7	-	TGTGCCAGCAGCTTATCCCGGGGATACTCCTACGAGCAGTACTTC	CASSLSRGYSYEQYF
TRBD2	TRBV5-5	TRBJ2-1	few	TGTGCCAGCAGCCTACTACGGACTAGCGGGCAGTTCTTC	CASSLLRTSGQFF
TRBD1	TRBV29-1	TRBJ2-7	-	TGCAGCGTGAGAACAGGGGGCATCGTGTACGAGCAGTACTTC	CSVRTGGIVYEQYF
-	TRBV27	TRBJ2-2	-	TGTGCCAGCAGTTTACCGTCGGTCACCGGGGAGCTGTTTTTT	CASSLPSVTGELFF
-	TRBV7-9	TRBJ1-2	few	TGTGCCAGCAGCCCAAGGAGGGCCCTACCTACCAGCTATGGCTACACCTTC	CASSPRRALPTSYGYTF
TRBD2	TRBV12-3/TRBV12-4	TRBJ2-3	few	TGTGCCAGCAGTTTACGGTCTCGGGGACTAGCGGCGACAGATACGCAGTATTTT	CASSLRSRGLAATDTQYF
-	TRBV5-1	TRBJ1-1	-	TGCGCCAGCAGCTTTACAGGGAACACTGAAGCTTTCTTT	CASSFTGNTEAFF
-	TRBV7-6	TRBJ2-3	-	TGTGCCAGCAGCTTTGAGACAGGCCTAGATACGCAGTATTTT	CASSFETGLDTQYF
TRBD1	TRBV4-2	TRBJ1-6	-	TGTGCCAGCAGCTCCCGGACAGGGGACTCACCCCTCCACTTT	CASSSRTGDSPLHF
-	TRBV4-3	TRBJ2-2	-	TGCGCCAGCAGCCACAAGTCAGGGACCGGGGAGCTGTTTTTT	CASSHKSGTGELFF
-	TRBV20-1	TRBJ2-4	-	TGCAGTGCTAGGGCTTCGGACAGCAACATTCAGTACTTC	CSARASDSNIQYF
-	TRBV20-1	TRBJ2-7	few	TGCAGTGCTAGAGGCAGGGACGGCTACGAGCAGTACTTC	CSARGRDGYEQYF
-	TRBV7-6	TRBJ2-3	once	TGTGCCAGCATGGTCGGTCTGGGCTGGAATACGCAGTATTTT	CASMVGLGWNTQYF
TRBD2	TRBV20-1	TRBJ2-1	-	TGCAGTGCTAGAGTCCCTAGCGGGGATTACAATGAGCAGTTCTTC	CSARVPSGDYNEQFF
TRBD2	TRBV6-6	TRBJ2-5	few	TGTGCCAGCAATCCTAGCGGGAGGGCCCGGGAGACCCAGTACTTC	CASNPSGRARETQYF
-	TRBV29-1	TRBJ1-1	-	TGCAGCGTTTCCGGACCAGATGAAGCTTTCTTT	CSVSGPDEAFF
TRBD1	TRBV6-5	TRBJ1-2	-	TGTGCCACCCACCGCGGGGACAGGGGAAAGGTGGACTATGGCTACACCTTC	CATHRGDRGKVDYGYTF
-	TRBV5-4	TRBJ2-7	-	TGTGCCAGCAGCTGGGCCGTTGGCGGAATAAACTCCCGCAGCGAGCAGTACTTC	CASSWAVGGINSRSEQYF
-	TRBV29-1	TRBJ2-2	-	TGCAGCGTGGTGACGGGATACACCGGGGAGCTGTTTTTT	CSVVTGYTGELFF
-	TRBV5-4	TRBJ1-2	few	TGTGCCAGCAGCGTTCGAGGAAACGACTATGGCTACACCTTC	CASSVRGNDYGYTF
-	TRBV7-9	TRBJ2-1	many	TGTGCCAGCAGCTTGGGGCTCTCCTACAATGAGCAGTTCTTC	CASSLGLSYNEQFF
-	TRBV6-5	TRBJ2-7	-	TGTGCCAGCAGTTACTCCGGGGTGAAGACCGGTAGGGGATACGAGCAGTACTTC	CASSYSGVKTGRGYEQYF
-	TRBV20-1	TRBJ1-4	-	TGCAGTGCTAGAGGTCCGGGGGCGACTAATGAAAAACTGTTTTTT	CSARGPGATNEKLFF
TRBD1	TRBV28	TRBJ2-5	few	TGTGCCAGCAGTTCCCGGACAGGGGTCGTGCAGACCCAGTACTTC	CASSSRTGVVQTQYF
TRBD2	TRBV20-1	TRBJ2-3	few	TGCAGTGCTAGAGTGTCTAGCGGCCATACCCGTCCTAGCACAGATACGCAGTATTTT	CSARVSSGHTRPSTDTQYF